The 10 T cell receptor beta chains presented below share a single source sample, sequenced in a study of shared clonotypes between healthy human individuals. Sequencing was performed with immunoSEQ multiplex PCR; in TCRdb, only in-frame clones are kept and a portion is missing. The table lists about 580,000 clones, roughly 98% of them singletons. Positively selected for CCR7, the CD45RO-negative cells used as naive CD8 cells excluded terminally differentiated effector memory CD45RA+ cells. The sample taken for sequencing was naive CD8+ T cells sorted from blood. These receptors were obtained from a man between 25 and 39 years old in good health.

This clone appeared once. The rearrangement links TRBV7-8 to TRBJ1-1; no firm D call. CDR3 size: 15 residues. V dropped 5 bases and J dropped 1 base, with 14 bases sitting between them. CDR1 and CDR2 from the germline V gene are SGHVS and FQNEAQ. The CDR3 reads CASSPSRVGNTEAFF. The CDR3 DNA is TGTGCCAGCAGCCCTTCTAGGGTGGGGAACACTGAAGCTTTCTTT.

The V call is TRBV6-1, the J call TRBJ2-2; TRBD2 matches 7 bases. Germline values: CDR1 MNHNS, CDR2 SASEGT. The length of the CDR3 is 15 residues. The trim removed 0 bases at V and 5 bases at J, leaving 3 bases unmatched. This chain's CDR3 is CASSEAGGDTGELFF. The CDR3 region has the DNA TGTGCCAGCAGTGAAGCGGGAGGGGATACCGGGGAGCTGTTTTTT.

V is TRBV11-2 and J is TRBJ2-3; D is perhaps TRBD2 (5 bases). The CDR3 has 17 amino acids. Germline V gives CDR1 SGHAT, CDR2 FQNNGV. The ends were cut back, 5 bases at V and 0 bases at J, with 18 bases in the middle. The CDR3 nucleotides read TGTGCCAGCAGCAAAGCCTACAGAGGACTGAGCACAGATACGCAGTATTTT. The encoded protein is CASSKAYRGLSTDTQYF.

The DNA of the CDR3 is TGCAGCGTTGGAGGGGGGGGATACAATGAGCAGTTCTTC. Translated, it gives CSVGGGGYNEQFF. The chain couples TRBV29-1 to TRBJ2-1, with D possibly TRBD2 on 7 matching bases. V was pared by 4 bases and J by 4 bases, with 11 bases between. This CDR3 comprises 13 residues. Germline V CDR1 and CDR2: SQVTM, ANQGSEA.

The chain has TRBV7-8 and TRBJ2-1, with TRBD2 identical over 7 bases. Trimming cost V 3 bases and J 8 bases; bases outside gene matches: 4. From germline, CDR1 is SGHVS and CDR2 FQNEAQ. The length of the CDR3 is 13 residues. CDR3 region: CASSFRLAHEQFF. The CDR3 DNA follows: TGTGCCAGCAGCTTCCGACTAGCCCATGAGCAGTTCTTC. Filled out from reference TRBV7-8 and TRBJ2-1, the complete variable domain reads GAGVSQSPRYKVAKRGQDVALRCDPISGHVSLFWYQQALGQGPEFLTYFQNEAQLDKSGLPSDRFFAERPEGSVSTLKIQRTQQEDSAVYLCASSFRLAHEQFFGPGTRLTVL.

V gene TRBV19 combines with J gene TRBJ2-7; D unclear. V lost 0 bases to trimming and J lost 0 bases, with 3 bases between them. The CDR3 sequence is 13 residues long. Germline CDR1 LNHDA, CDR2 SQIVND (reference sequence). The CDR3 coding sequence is TGTGCCAGTAGTATAGACCTCTCCTACGAGCAGTACTTC. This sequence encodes CASSIDLSYEQYF.

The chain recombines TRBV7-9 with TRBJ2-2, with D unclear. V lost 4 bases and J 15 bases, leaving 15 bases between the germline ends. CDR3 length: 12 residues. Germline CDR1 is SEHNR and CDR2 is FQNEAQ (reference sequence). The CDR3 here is CASSSPLAQLFF. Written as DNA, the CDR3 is TGTGCCAGCAGCTCCCCGTTAGCCCAATTGTTTTTT.

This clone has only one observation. The CDR3 DNA follows: TGTGCCACCAGCTACTCGGCCGGGGCCTACGAGCAGTACTTC. Translating it yields CATSYSAGAYEQYF. The chain couples TRBV15 to TRBJ2-7; TRBD2 is a possible D gene (5 bases). The germline CDR1 and CDR2 sequences are LNHNV and YYDKDF (reference sequence). The CDR3 spans 14 residues. Trimming took off 5 bases at V and 2 bases at J, with 13 bases between the two ends.

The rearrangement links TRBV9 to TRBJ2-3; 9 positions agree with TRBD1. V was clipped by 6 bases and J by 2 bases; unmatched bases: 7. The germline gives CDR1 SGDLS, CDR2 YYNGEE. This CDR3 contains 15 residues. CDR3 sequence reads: CASNMGQGYTDTQYF. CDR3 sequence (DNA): TGTGCCAGCAACATGGGACAGGGCTACACAGATACGCAGTATTTT. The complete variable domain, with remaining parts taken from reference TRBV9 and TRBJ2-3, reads DSGVTQTPKHLITATGQRVTLRCSPRSGDLSVYWYQQSLDQGLQFLIQYYNGEERAKGNILERFSAQQFPDLHSELNLSSLELGDSALYFCASNMGQGYTDTQYFGPGTRLTVL.

In DNA, the CDR3 is TGTGCCAGCAGCCCCGACAGGACCCCTCTTGGGAAGACCCAGTACTTC. Translating gives CASSPDRTPLGKTQYF. V is TRBV7-9 and J is TRBJ2-5, with a tentative D call TRBD1 (6 bases). The CDR3 extends over 16 amino acids. V lost 5 bases and J lost 6, with 22 bases in between. CDR1 is SEHNR, CDR2 FQNEAQ, per germline (reference sequence).